This T cell receptor beta chain originates from a study of T-cell memory formation after mild COVID-19. As for the study in general: Largely donor-specific TCR clusters were found. Study-wide points: Certain responding clones were present in pre-infection memory, suggesting participation of cross-reactive memory. Day 15 to 85 contractors were CD4/CD8 balanced; later expanders leaned CD4+.

Trimming took 4 bases from V and 4 from J, leaving 15 bases between them. The CDR3 is 15 amino acids. CDR1 is SGHAT, CDR2 FQNNGV, per germline. Turning to this clonotype: What it recognizes is unknown.

One entry per CDR3 protein, called by TCRdb with MiXCR from the 5' RACE reads. The sample comprises about 130,000 distinct CDR3 sequences, roughly 15% of which are singletons, and 14% rests with the top ten. The TCR originated in an adult woman who had mild COVID-19 (a few samples of this study predate the infection). Cell type and time point are not known. The chain combines TRBV11-2 with TRBJ2-3; D gene uncertain. The sequenced sample was PBMCs or a T cell subset sorted from them (not recorded which). CDR3 region: CASSSDLPGPDTQYF. The CDR3, as DNA: TGTGCCAGCAGCTCGGACCTACCCGGCCCAGATACGCAGTATTTT.